This passage covers 16 T cell receptor beta chains from one sample sequenced in a study of blood T cell repertoires in COVID-19. Clones were sequenced by immunoSEQ multiplex PCR, and TCRdb holds only the in-frame ones, with some missing. The repertoire holds over 30,000 clones, with more than 60% as singletons. Source material: peripheral blood. Receptor source: an elderly man with active or convalescent COVID-19.

This sequence joins TRBV7-9 and TRBJ2-1; 9 bases agree with TRBD2. This CDR3 region has 17 residues. Germline-derived CDR1 and CDR2 are SEHNR and FQNEAQ (reference sequence). V shed 1 base and J 7 bases; nucleotides not matched to a gene: 11. The DNA for the CDR3 is TGTGCCAGCAGCTTAGGCCCTTCTAGCGGGAATTGGAATGAGCAGTTCTTC. It yields the protein CASSLGPSSGNWNEQFF.

The rearrangement uses TRBV9 and TRBJ2-7; TRBD1 matches at 7 bases. The CDR3 totals 15 residues. The germline gives CDR1 SGDLS, CDR2 YYNGEE. V lost 4 bases to trimming and J lost 6 bases; unmatched junction nucleotides: 13. As DNA, the CDR3 is TGTGCCAGCAGCCCATCATCCGGGACAGAATTCGAGCAGTACTTC. Its protein product is CASSPSSGTEFEQYF. The full variable domain, completed using reference TRBV9 and TRBJ2-7, is DSGVTQTPKHLITATGQRVTLRCSPRSGDLSVYWYQQSLDQGLQFLIQYYNGEERAKGNILERFSAQQFPDLHSELNLSSLELGDSALYFCASSPSSGTEFEQYFGPGTRLTVT.

This chain links TRBV11-2 with TRBJ2-1, with TRBD1 matching over 10 bases. J lost 6 bases, V lost 5 bases, and 4 bases had no gene match. There are 14 residues in the CDR3. Germline V gene sequence: CDR1 SGHAT, CDR2 FQNNGV. CDR3 loop: CASSRQGAVNEQFF. CDR3 in DNA: TGTGCCAGCAGCAGACAGGGGGCGGTCAATGAGCAGTTCTTC.

The gene calls are TRBV6-4 and TRBJ2-3, with D possibly being TRBD2 (6 bases). Germline CDR1 reads MRHNA; CDR2 reads SNTAGT. There are 17 residues in the CDR3. V dropped 2 bases and J dropped 1 base, with 16 bases sitting between them. The CDR3 DNA is TGTGCCAGCAGTGACACCCCCGGGACTTCTGGCACAGATACGCAGTATTTT. Translated, it gives CASSDTPGTSGTDTQYF.

V and J are TRBV7-9 and TRBJ1-2, with 7 bases aligning to TRBD1. The CDR3 spans 18 residues. The V gene end was trimmed by 5 bases and the J gene end by 4 bases; junction bases not matched to a gene: 19. Germline V gene data show CDR1 as SEHNR and CDR2 as FQNEAQ (reference sequence). The CDR3 is CASSLNRGAGGMGYGYTF. CDR3 DNA: TGTGCCAGCAGCCTAAACAGGGGTGCCGGGGGTATGGGCTATGGCTACACCTTC.

This clone was detected once. The chain employs TRBV28 and TRBJ1-2, with TRBD1 as a possible D gene (6 bases). The CDR3 totals 12 residues. The germline V gene has CDR1 MDHEN and CDR2 SYDVKM. Deletions cut 4 bases from V and 3 bases from J, with 6 bases between. CDR3 loop: CASSYRDYGYTF. Here the CDR3 DNA reads TGTGCCAGCAGTTACAGGGACTATGGCTACACCTTC.

The chain employs TRBV5-1 and TRBJ1-2, with TRBD1 matching 7 bases. The germline CDR1 and CDR2 sequences are SGHRS and YFSETQ. V trimming: 0 bases; J trimming: 4 bases; junction bases outside the gene matches: 12. The CDR3 has 17 residues. The CDR3 reads CASSLGTQGTVGYGYTF. Here the CDR3 DNA reads TGCGCCAGCAGCTTGGGTACTCAGGGGACAGTTGGCTATGGCTACACCTTC. The full variable domain, rest sourced from reference TRBV5-1 and TRBJ1-2, is KAGVTQTPRYLIKTRGQQVTLSCSPISGHRSVSWYQQTPGQGLQFLFEYFSETQRNKGNFPGRFSGRQFSNSRSEMNVSTLELGDSALYLCASSLGTQGTVGYGYTFGSGTRLTVV.

V usage is TRBV18 and J usage is TRBJ2-7, with TRBD2 matching 13 bases. The CDR3 has 15 residues. Per the germline V gene, CDR1 is KGHSH and CDR2 is LQKENI. With V trimmed by 3 bases and J by 4 bases, 3 bases remained unmatched. CDR3 protein: CASSPGLAGDYEQYF. In DNA, the CDR3 is TGTGCCAGCTCACCCGGACTAGCGGGAGATTACGAGCAGTACTTC.

The chain recombines TRBV6-1 with TRBJ2-3; unclear D gene. The CDR3 consists of 14 residues. Trimming took off 3 bases at V and 0 bases at J, with 7 bases between the two ends. Germline CDR1 reads MNHNS; CDR2 reads SASEGT. CDR3 sequence: CASSDPTSTDTQYF. CDR3 DNA sequence: TGTGCCAGCAGTGATCCGACTAGCACAGATACGCAGTATTTT.

This clone was recorded once. The chain carries TRBV11-2 and TRBJ1-3, with 7 bases that match TRBD1. The CDR3 totals 15 residues. V was clipped by 5 bases and J by 0 bases; unmatched bases: 4. The germline V gene has CDR1 SGHAT and CDR2 FQNNGV. CDR3 in amino acids: CASSQGQHSGNTIYF. The CDR3 DNA sequence: TGTGCCAGCAGCCAGGGACAGCACTCTGGAAACACCATATATTTT. The whole variable domain, filled in from reference TRBV11-2 and TRBJ1-3, reads EAGVAQSPRYKIIEKRQSVAFWCNPISGHATLYWYQQILGQGPKLLIQFQNNGVVDDSQLPKDRFSAERLKGVDSTLKIQPAKLEDSAVYLCASSQGQHSGNTIYFGEGSWLTVV.

The gene calls are TRBV29-1 and TRBJ2-5; D ambiguous. V lost 5 bases and J 4 bases, leaving 11 bases between the germline ends. CDR3 length: 12 residues. Germline V lookup: CDR1 SQVTM, CDR2 ANQGSEA. CDR3 in amino acids: CSVYLRGETQYF. Here the CDR3 DNA reads TGCAGCGTTTATTTGCGAGGAGAGACCCAGTACTTC. Filled out from reference TRBV29-1 and TRBJ2-5, the complete variable domain reads SAVISQKPSRDICQRGTSLTIQCQVDSQVTMMFWYRQQPGQSLTLIATANQGSEATYESGFVIDKFPISRPNLTFSTLTVSNMSPEDSSIYLCSVYLRGETQYFGPGTRLLVL.

This clone was seen only a few times. The V and J genes are TRBV5-5 and TRBJ2-7; 13 positions match TRBD2. The CDR3 extends over 16 amino acids. Trimming took 0 bases from V and 2 from J; bases not matched to a gene: 2. CDR1 is SGHKS, CDR2 YYEKEE, per germline (reference sequence). The CDR3: CASSLGTSGSPYEQYF. As DNA, the CDR3 is TGTGCCAGCAGCTTGGGGACTAGCGGGAGTCCCTACGAGCAGTACTTC.

This chain connects TRBV28 to TRBJ1-2, with 9 nucleotides matching TRBD1. Germline V gene data show CDR1 as MDHEN and CDR2 as SYDVKM. CDR3 length equals 15 residues. V lost 6 bases and J lost 5; bases outside the gene matches: 10. Written as DNA, the CDR3 is TGTGCCAGCAGGCAGTCCGGACAGGGGTTGTATGGCTACACCTTC. Its translation is CASRQSGQGLYGYTF.

The CDR3 DNA sequence: TGTGCCAGCAGCCGGACTAGCGCGAACACCGGGGAGCTGTTTTTT. Its translation: CASSRTSANTGELFF. The rearrangement uses TRBV7-2 and TRBJ2-2; 9 bases align to TRBD2. Germline CDR1 SGHTA, CDR2 FQGNSA. The trim removed 5 bases at V and 0 bases at J, leaving 1 base unmatched. This CDR3 region has 15 residues.

Only a few counts were recorded for this clone. This rearrangement joins TRBV6-4 to TRBJ2-2; 9 bases agree with TRBD1. Germline assignment: CDR1 MRHNA and CDR2 SNTAGT. The V gene end was trimmed by 0 bases and the J gene end by 3 bases; junction bases not matched to a gene: 5. CDR3 length equals 17 residues. The CDR3 here is CASSDSSDRGDTGELFF. The CDR3 DNA reads TGTGCCAGCAGTGACTCGAGTGACAGGGGGGACACCGGGGAGCTGTTTTTT.

The chain is built from TRBV10-2 and TRBJ2-5, with D tentatively TRBD2 (6 bases). Germline-derived CDR1 and CDR2 are WSHSY and SAAADI. V lost 0 bases and J 5 bases, leaving 16 bases between the germline ends. The CDR3 sequence is 16 residues long. The CDR3 bases are TGCGCCAGCAGTGAGTCGACGGCGGGGTGGGGGGAGACCCAGTACTTC. Amino acids: CASSESTAGWGETQYF.